Listed here are 28 T cell receptor beta chains from one sample, sequenced in a study of blood T cell repertoires in COVID-19. Clones were read by immunoSEQ multiplex PCR, and TCRdb kept only the in-frame ones, dropping some. The data hold under 130,000 clones, with about 75% observed a single time. Sequencing used peripheral blood. Receptors originate from an older man with acute or convalescent COVID-19.

This clone was seen only once. The V and J genes are TRBV2 and TRBJ2-2; weak D call: TRBD2 (6 bases). V was clipped by 4 bases and J by 3 bases, with 15 bases between them. Germline lookup yields CDR1 SNHLY and CDR2 FYNNEI. This CDR3 is 16 amino acids long. The CDR3: CASSGGVGGYTGELFF. The CDR3 bases are TGTGCCAGCAGTGGTGGAGTGGGAGGTTACACCGGGGAGCTGTTTTTT.

The chain joins TRBV6-2 or TRBV6-3 to TRBJ2-1; 9 bases align to TRBD2. V lost 6 bases and J lost 7; bases outside the gene matches: 13. The V gene's germline CDR1 is MNHEY and CDR2 SVGEGT. CDR3 size: 16 residues. CDR3: CASSPGAGGPRNEQFF. CDR3 nucleotide sequence: TGTGCCAGCAGCCCTGGGGCGGGAGGGCCGAGGAATGAGCAGTTCTTC.

This clone has just one count. The J gene is TRBJ1-6, the V gene TRBV15, with D possibly being TRBD1 (5 bases). The CDR3 sequence is 17 residues long. V gave up 6 bases and J gave up 7 bases, with 22 bases separating them. The V gene's germline CDR1 is LNHNV and CDR2 YYDKDF (reference sequence). CDR3 sequence reads: CATSQRAGAGKNSPLHF. DNA of the CDR3: TGTGCCACCAGTCAACGGGCTGGGGCAGGGAAGAATTCACCCCTCCACTTT.

The CDR3 DNA sequence: TGTGCCAGCAGTTACGGGACAGGATACGAGCAGTACTTC. Translated, it gives CASSYGTGYEQYF. The genes are TRBV11-3 and TRBJ2-7; 8 bases match TRBD1. The CDR3 consists of 13 residues. Germline lookup yields CDR1 SGHNT and CDR2 YENEEA. Germline trimming cut 6 bases from V and 4 bases from J; bases unmatched to any gene: 5.

The chain's CDR3 is CASSKGLVLVDEQFF. CDR3 DNA: TGTGCCAGCAGTAAGGGACTAGTTCTCGTCGATGAGCAGTTCTTC. The chain links TRBV6-6 to TRBJ2-1; 8 positions agree with TRBD2. The CDR3 spans 15 residues. Losses at the gene ends were 5 bases for V and 8 bases for J; bases not matched to a gene: 11. Germline CDR1 and CDR2: MNHNY and SVGAGI (reference sequence).

There are many counts of this clone. The chain is built from TRBV28 and TRBJ2-1, with 10 bases matching TRBD1. Germline V CDR1 and CDR2: MDHEN, SYDVKM. This CDR3 comprises 15 residues. Trimming removed 6 bases from V and 5 bases from J; junction bases left unmatched: 7. CDR3 DNA: TGTGCCAGCAGCCGGGGACAGGGGTTGAACAATGAGCAGTTCTTC. Its protein is CASSRGQGLNNEQFF.

This chain links TRBV4-3 with TRBJ1-1; perhaps TRBD1 as D (6 bases). The CDR3 is 15 amino acids. Per the germline V gene, CDR1 is LGHNA and CDR2 is YSLEER. The V end lost 0 bases, the J end lost 1 base, and 9 bases lay between the germline ends. CDR3 sequence: CASSQDHRENTEAFF. The DNA for the CDR3 is TGCGCCAGCAGCCAAGATCACAGGGAGAACACTGAAGCTTTCTTT.

The chain carries TRBV25-1 and TRBJ2-2; TRBD2 aligns across 11 bases. There are 15 residues in the CDR3. Per germline, CDR1 MGHDK and CDR2 SYGVNS. V trimming: 3 bases; J trimming: 7 bases; junction bases outside the gene matches: 4. The CDR3 loop reads CASSDLAGGDGELFF. The CDR3 DNA reads as TGTGCCAGCAGTGATCTAGCGGGGGGAGACGGGGAGCTGTTTTTT. The variable domain in full, with the rest retrieved from reference TRBV25-1 and TRBJ2-2, is EADIYQTPRYLVIGTGKKITLECSQTMGHDKMYWYQQDPGMELHLIHYSYGVNSTEKGDLSSESTVSRIRTEHFPLTLESARPSHTSQYLCASSDLAGGDGELFFGEGSRLTVL.

The J gene is TRBJ2-7, the V gene TRBV6-2 or TRBV6-3, with TRBD2 matching 7 bases. Trimming at V came to 6 bases and at J to 0 bases, leaving 5 bases not matched to a gene. The germline V gene encodes CDR1 MNHEY and CDR2 SVGEGT. The CDR3 extends over 14 amino acids. The CDR3 sequence is CASSTRGISYEQYF. CDR3 bases: TGTGCCAGCAGCACGCGGGGGATCTCCTACGAGCAGTACTTC.

This clone was counted a few times. CDR3 coding DNA: TGTGCCAGCACCACGGGCGGGTTGAACACTGAAGCTTTCTTT. This encodes CASTTGGLNTEAFF. The J gene is TRBJ1-1, the V gene TRBV3-1 (or the pseudogene TRBV3-2); D not resolved. CDR1 is LGHDT and CDR2 is YNNKEL in the germline V gene (reference sequence). V lost 7 bases and J lost 0, with 12 bases in between. The CDR3 length is 14 residues.

The chain uses TRBV6-2 or TRBV6-3 and TRBJ1-5, with a tentative D call TRBD1 (5 bases). The length of the CDR3 is 15 residues. Germline V gene data show CDR1 as MNHEY and CDR2 as SVGEGT. V lost 1 base to trimming and J lost 1 base, with 8 bases between them. The CDR3 DNA reads TGTGCCAGCAGTTACTTTCCAGGGAGCAATCAGCCCCAGCATTTT. It encodes CASSYFPGSNQPQHF.

V is TRBV29-1 and J is TRBJ2-3, with TRBD2 matching over 7 bases. V shed 7 bases and J 3 bases; nucleotides not matched to a gene: 7. The CDR3 has 13 residues. Germline-derived CDR1 and CDR2 are SQVTM and ANQGSEA. Here the CDR3 reads CSGGGVGTDTQYF. In nucleotides, the CDR3 is TGCAGCGGTGGGGGGGTTGGAACAGATACGCAGTATTTT.

This chain uses TRBV7-8 with TRBJ1-1, with 7 bases matching TRBD1. The J segment lost 1 base and the V segment lost 2 bases, leaving 4 bases of the junction unmatched. CDR1 is SGHVS, CDR2 FQNEAQ, per germline. This CDR3 spans 15 amino acids. The CDR3 region has the DNA TGTGCCAGCAGCTTAAACAGGGGTACGAACACTGAAGCTTTCTTT. Amino acid sequence: CASSLNRGTNTEAFF.

This sequence joins TRBV11-2 and TRBJ2-1; TRBD2 might be the D (5 bases). The CDR3 contains 14 residues. The V and J ends lost 1 base and 7 bases respectively, with 11 bases between them. Germline V gene data show CDR1 as SGHAT and CDR2 as FQNNGV. CDR3 nucleotide sequence: TGTGCCAGCAGCTTAGCCCCTAGCTGGAATGAGCAGTTCTTC. Protein sequence: CASSLAPSWNEQFF. Complete variable domain (other parts from reference TRBV11-2 and TRBJ2-1): EAGVAQSPRYKIIEKRQSVAFWCNPISGHATLYWYQQILGQGPKLLIQFQNNGVVDDSQLPKDRFSAERLKGVDSTLKIQPAKLEDSAVYLCASSLAPSWNEQFFGPGTRLTVL.

V gene TRBV5-1 combines with J gene TRBJ2-2, with 13 bases that match TRBD2. Germline values: CDR1 SGHRS, CDR2 YFSETQ. This CDR3 has 16 residues. V lost 2 bases and J lost 6; bases outside the gene matches: 4. CDR3 in DNA: TGCGCCAGCAGCTTTACTAGCGGGAGGGGCCCCGGGGAGCTGTTTTTT. Protein: CASSFTSGRGPGELFF.

The V gene is TRBV7-9, the J gene TRBJ1-2; TRBD1 might be the D (6 bases). Between the trimmed V and J ends, which lost 2 bases and 6 bases, there was a span of 22 bases. The CDR3 sequence is 17 residues long. Looked up from germline, CDR1 is SEHNR and CDR2 is FQNEAQ (reference sequence). The CDR3 spells CASSLRQRFSGEDGYTF. The CDR3 DNA reads TGTGCCAGCAGCTTAAGGCAAAGGTTTTCAGGGGAAGATGGCTACACCTTC.

This clone appeared a single time. This chain links TRBV7-2 with TRBJ2-5; 7 nucleotides align to TRBD2. Losses at the gene ends were 2 bases for V and 5 bases for J; bases not matched to a gene: 5. Germline CDR1 is SGHTA and CDR2 is FQGNSA. The CDR3 covers 14 residues. CDR3 nucleotides: TGTGCCAGCAGCTTAACAGCGGGATGGGAGACCCAGTACTTC. This sequence encodes CASSLTAGWETQYF.

The chain recombines TRBV6-5 with TRBJ2-1, with 15 nucleotides matching TRBD2. V shed 11 bases, J shed 8 bases, and the junction held 4 bases outside the gene matches. Germline CDR1 is MNHEY and CDR2 is SVGAGI. The CDR3 consists of 13 residues. CDR3 in DNA: TGTGCCGCGGGACTAGCGGGAGGCTATGAGCAGTTCTTC. Its translation: CAAGLAGGYEQFF.

CDR3 sequence reads: CASSEDRGEQYF. CDR3 nucleotides: TGTGCCAGCAGTGAAGACAGGGGCGAGCAGTACTTC. The chain joins TRBV25-1 to TRBJ2-7, with 8 bases lining up with TRBD1. This CDR3 is built from 12 residues. The germline V gene encodes CDR1 MGHDK and CDR2 SYGVNS. The trim removed 2 bases at V and 6 bases at J, leaving 0 bases unmatched.

The chain couples TRBV28 to TRBJ2-7; 10 bases match TRBD1. V lost 7 bases to trimming and J lost 2 bases; unmatched junction nucleotides: 11. Germline-derived CDR1 and CDR2 are MDHEN and SYDVKM. The CDR3 has 16 amino acids. The CDR3 DNA is TGTGCCAGCACAGACCGGCGGACAGGGGGGACCTACGAGCAGTACTTC. Amino acids: CASTDRRTGGTYEQYF.

With regard to this clone: This may come from a read error, since a much larger clone is one base off. Within the sample, other DNA sequences also encode this same CDR3. The chain couples TRBV12-3 or TRBV12-4 to TRBJ1-5, with 8 bases aligning to TRBD1. The length of the CDR3 is 13 residues. J lost 6 bases, V lost 5 bases, and 3 bases had no gene match. CDR3 region: CASSLDRGQPQHF. The DNA of the CDR3 is TGTGCCAGCAGTCTTGACAGGGGTCAGCCCCAGCATTTT.

J is TRBJ1-1 and V is TRBV6-2 or TRBV6-3; D gene uncertain. The ends were cut back, 6 bases at V and 3 bases at J, with 17 bases in the middle. The CDR3 is 15 amino acids. CDR1 and CDR2 from the germline V gene are MNHEY and SVGEGT. This CDR3 is CASSPLGNEDTEAFF. CDR3 DNA: TGTGCCAGCAGCCCCCTAGGTAATGAGGACACTGAAGCTTTCTTT.

This chain links TRBV9 with TRBJ2-1; 7 bases match TRBD2. V was clipped by 0 bases and J by 6 bases; unmatched bases: 9. This CDR3 is built from 16 residues. CDR1 SGDLS and CDR2 YYNGEE come from the germline V gene. CDR3 residues: CASSVEFQAGVNEQFF. The CDR3 DNA is TGTGCCAGCAGCGTAGAGTTCCAGGCGGGGGTCAATGAGCAGTTCTTC.

This rearrangement joins TRBV29-1 to TRBJ2-1; D unclear. V was pared by 6 bases and J by 4 bases, with 10 bases between. Germline V CDR1 and CDR2: SQVTM, ANQGSEA. CDR3 length: 12 amino acids. CDR3 amino acids: CSVADGYNEQFF. The CDR3, as DNA: TGCAGCGTCGCCGACGGGTACAATGAGCAGTTCTTC.

This clone was observed a few times. The sample has other DNA sequences that encode this CDR3 too. The genes are TRBV7-3 and TRBJ2-1; 7 nucleotides match TRBD2. The trim removed 0 bases at V and 7 bases at J, leaving 0 bases unmatched. The germline CDR1 and CDR2 sequences are SGHTA and FQGTGA. CDR3 length: 13 amino acids. The CDR3 loop reads CASSLTGGNEQFF. The DNA of the CDR3 is TGTGCCAGCAGCTTAACGGGGGGGAATGAGCAGTTCTTC. Using reference TRBV7-3 and TRBJ2-1 for the parts outside the CDR3, the full variable domain is GAGVSQTPSNKVTEKGKYVELRCDPISGHTALYWYRQSLGQGPEFLIYFQGTGAADDSGLPNDRFFAVRPEGSVSTLKIQRTERGDSAVYLCASSLTGGNEQFFGPGTRLTVL.

The V and J genes are TRBV7-2 and TRBJ2-7, with TRBD1 as a possible D gene (6 bases). Germline CDR1 reads SGHTA; CDR2 reads FQGNSA. The CDR3 has 15 amino acids. With 5 bases removed from V and 3 bases from J, the gap between germline ends came to 17 bases. The CDR3 region is CASSRSGEIRYEQYF. The CDR3 DNA reads as TGTGCCAGCAGCAGATCAGGGGAAATTCGCTACGAGCAGTACTTC. Filled out from reference TRBV7-2 and TRBJ2-7, the complete variable domain reads GAGVSQSPSNKVTEKGKDVELRCDPISGHTALYWYRQSLGQGLEFLIYFQGNSAPDKSGLPSDRFSAERTGGSVSTLTIQRTQQEDSAVYLCASSRSGEIRYEQYFGPGTRLTVT.

The chain carries TRBV27 and TRBJ2-7; maybe TRBD1 (6 bases). V shed 5 bases and J shed 6 bases, with 11 bases lying between them. Germline loops: CDR1 MNHEY, CDR2 SMNVEV (reference sequence). The CDR3 is 12 amino acids. The CDR3 sequence is CASSRSQGEQYF. For the CDR3, the DNA is TGTGCCAGCAGTCGTTCACAGGGCGAGCAGTACTTC.

The J gene is TRBJ2-3, the V gene TRBV11-2; possibly TRBD2 for D (6 bases). The V end lost 2 bases, the J end lost 6 bases, and 18 bases lay between the germline ends. CDR1 SGHAT and CDR2 FQNNGV come from the germline V gene. The CDR3 is 16 amino acids. CDR3 DNA sequence: TGTGCCAGCAGCTTACTTAGCGGCACCTTCGGGGATACGCAGTATTTT. Translated: CASSLLSGTFGDTQYF.